This record concerns one T cell receptor (beta chain) sequence. Enrollment of patients from Seattle took place during active infection, with longitudinal follow-up. These data are taken from a study of blood T cell repertoires in COVID-19. As for the study in general: Acute-phase and convalescent COVID-19 samples originated in the United States, Italy and Spain. T cells, B-cell-depleted T cells, or PBMCs supplied cDNA or gDNA.

In the authors' methods: By means of reference gene primer amplification, nucleated cell counts were estimated. Assay: immunoSEQ multiplex PCR; the TCRdb copy retains only in-frame clones and omits some. V and J calls and clone size are copied from that table; D and trimming were computed from the DNA. Of 200,000 to 300,000 clones detected, 81% appear once; the ten largest clones hold 7.5% to 8%. Sequencing used peripheral blood. The receptor's source is a woman aged 80 or over with COVID-19, enrolled during active disease.

CDR3: CASSLDADSQPQHF. DNA of the CDR3: TGTGCCAGCAGCTTGGATGCGGACTCTCAGCCCCAGCATTTT. The J gene is TRBJ1-5, the V gene TRBV5-5; D is unclear. The germline CDR1 and CDR2 sequences are SGHKS and YYEKEE (reference sequence). CDR3 length equals 14 residues. V was shortened by 0 bases and J by 6 bases, with 10 bases between the two germline ends.